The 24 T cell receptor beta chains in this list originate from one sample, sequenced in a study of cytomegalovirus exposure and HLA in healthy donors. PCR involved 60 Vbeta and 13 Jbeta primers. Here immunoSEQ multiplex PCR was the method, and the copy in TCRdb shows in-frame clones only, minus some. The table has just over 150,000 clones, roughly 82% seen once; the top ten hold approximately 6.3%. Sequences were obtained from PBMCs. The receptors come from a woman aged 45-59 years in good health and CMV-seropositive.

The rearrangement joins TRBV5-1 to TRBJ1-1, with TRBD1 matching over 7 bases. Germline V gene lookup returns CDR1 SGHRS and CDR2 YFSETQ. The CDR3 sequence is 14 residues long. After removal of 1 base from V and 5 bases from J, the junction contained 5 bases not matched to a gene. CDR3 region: CASSLRQGGTEAFF. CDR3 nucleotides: TGCGCCAGCAGCTTGAGACAGGGAGGAACTGAAGCTTTCTTT.

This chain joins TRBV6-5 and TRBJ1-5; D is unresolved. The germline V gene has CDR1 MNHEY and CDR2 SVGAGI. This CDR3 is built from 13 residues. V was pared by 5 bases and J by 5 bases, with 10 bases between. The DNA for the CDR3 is TGTGCCAGCAGTGGCAGAACCGATCAGCCCCAGCATTTT. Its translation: CASSGRTDQPQHF.

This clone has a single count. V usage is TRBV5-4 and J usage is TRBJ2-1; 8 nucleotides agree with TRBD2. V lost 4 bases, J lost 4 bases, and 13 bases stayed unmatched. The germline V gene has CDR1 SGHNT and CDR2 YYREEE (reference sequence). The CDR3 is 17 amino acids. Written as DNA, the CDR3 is TGTGCCAGCAGCAACCCTAGTGCGGGGGGATCTTACAATGAGCAGTTCTTC. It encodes CASSNPSAGGSYNEQFF.

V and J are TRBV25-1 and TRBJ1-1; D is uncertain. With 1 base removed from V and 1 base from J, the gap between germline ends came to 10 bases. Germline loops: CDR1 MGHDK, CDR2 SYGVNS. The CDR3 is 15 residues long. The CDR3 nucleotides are TGTGCCAGCAGTGAATTGCTCGGCGGGAACACTGAAGCTTTCTTT. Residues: CASSELLGGNTEAFF.

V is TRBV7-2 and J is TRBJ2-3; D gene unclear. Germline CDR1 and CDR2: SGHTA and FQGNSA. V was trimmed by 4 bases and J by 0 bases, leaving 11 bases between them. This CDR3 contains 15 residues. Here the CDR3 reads CASSSYSTSTDTQYF. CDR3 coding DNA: TGTGCCAGCAGCTCCTACAGTACGAGCACAGATACGCAGTATTTT. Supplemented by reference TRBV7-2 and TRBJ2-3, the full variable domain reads GAGVSQSPSNKVTEKGKDVELRCDPISGHTALYWYRQSLGQGLEFLIYFQGNSAPDKSGLPSDRFSAERTGGSVSTLTIQRTQQEDSAVYLCASSSYSTSTDTQYFGPGTRLTVL.

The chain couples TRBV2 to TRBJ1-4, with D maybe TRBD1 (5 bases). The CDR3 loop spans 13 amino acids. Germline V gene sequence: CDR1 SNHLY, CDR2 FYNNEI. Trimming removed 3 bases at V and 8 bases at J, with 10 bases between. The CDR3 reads CASSDREEEKLFF. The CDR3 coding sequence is TGTGCCAGCAGTGACAGGGAGGAGGAAAAACTGTTTTTT.

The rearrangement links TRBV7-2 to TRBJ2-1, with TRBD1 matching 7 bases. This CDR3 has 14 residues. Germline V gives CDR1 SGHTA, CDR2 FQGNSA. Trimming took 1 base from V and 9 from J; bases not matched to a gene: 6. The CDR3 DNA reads TGTGCCAGCAGCTTAGACAGGGGCGGTGGTGAGCAGTTCTTC. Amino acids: CASSLDRGGGEQFF. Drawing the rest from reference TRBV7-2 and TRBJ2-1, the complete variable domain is GAGVSQSPSNKVTEKGKDVELRCDPISGHTALYWYRQSLGQGLEFLIYFQGNSAPDKSGLPSDRFSAERTGGSVSTLTIQRTQQEDSAVYLCASSLDRGGGEQFFGPGTRLTVL.

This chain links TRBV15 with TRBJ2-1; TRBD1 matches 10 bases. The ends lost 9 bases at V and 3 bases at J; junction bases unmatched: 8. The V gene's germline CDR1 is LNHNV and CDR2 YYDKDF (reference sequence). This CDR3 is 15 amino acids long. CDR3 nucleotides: TGTGCCACGAACCCCCGGGACAGGGGCTACAATGAGCAGTTCTTC. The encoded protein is CATNPRDRGYNEQFF.

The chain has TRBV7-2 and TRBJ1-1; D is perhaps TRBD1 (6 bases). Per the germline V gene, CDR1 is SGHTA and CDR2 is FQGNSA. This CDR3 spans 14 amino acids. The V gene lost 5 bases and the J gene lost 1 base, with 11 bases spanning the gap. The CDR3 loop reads CASSVGQQNTEAFF. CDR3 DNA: TGTGCCAGCAGCGTCGGACAGCAGAACACTGAAGCTTTCTTT.

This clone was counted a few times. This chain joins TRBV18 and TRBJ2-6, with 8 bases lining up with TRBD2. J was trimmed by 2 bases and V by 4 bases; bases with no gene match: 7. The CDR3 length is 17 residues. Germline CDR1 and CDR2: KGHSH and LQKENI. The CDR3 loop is CASSLDGGGTGANVLTF. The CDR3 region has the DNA TGTGCCAGCTCACTCGACGGGGGGGGCACTGGGGCCAACGTCCTGACTTTC. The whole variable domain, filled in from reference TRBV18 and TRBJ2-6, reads NAGVMQNPRHLVRRRGQEARLRCSPMKGHSHVYWYRQLPEEGLKFMVYLQKENIIDESGMPKERFSAEFPKEGPSILRIQQVVRGDSAAYFCASSLDGGGTGANVLTFGAGSRLTVL.

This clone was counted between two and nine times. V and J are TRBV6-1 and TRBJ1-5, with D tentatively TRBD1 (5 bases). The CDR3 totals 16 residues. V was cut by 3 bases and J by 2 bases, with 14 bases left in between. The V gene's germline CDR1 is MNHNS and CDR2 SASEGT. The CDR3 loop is CASSDAGGIGNQPQHF. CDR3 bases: TGTGCCAGCAGTGACGCCGGGGGGATAGGCAATCAGCCCCAGCATTTT.

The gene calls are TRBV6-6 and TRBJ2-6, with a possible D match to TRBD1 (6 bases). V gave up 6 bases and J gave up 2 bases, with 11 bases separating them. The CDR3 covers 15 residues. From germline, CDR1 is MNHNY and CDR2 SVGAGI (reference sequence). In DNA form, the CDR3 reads TGTGCCAGCAGGCAGGGGAGTGCTGGGGCCAACGTCCTGACTTTC. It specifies CASRQGSAGANVLTF.

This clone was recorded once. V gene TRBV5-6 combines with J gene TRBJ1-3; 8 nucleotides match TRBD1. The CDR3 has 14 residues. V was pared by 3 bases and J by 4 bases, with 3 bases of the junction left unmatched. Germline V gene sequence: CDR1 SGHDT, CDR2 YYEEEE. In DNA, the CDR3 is TGTGCCAGCAGCTGGGGGACAGGCGGAAACACCATATATTTT. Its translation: CASSWGTGGNTIYF.

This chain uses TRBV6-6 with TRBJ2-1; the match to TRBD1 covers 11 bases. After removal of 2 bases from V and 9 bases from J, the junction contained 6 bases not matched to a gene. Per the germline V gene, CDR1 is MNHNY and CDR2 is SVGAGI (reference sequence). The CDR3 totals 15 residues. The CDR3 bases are TGTGCCAGCAGTTACGGGGACAGGGGGGGAGGTGAGCAGTTCTTC. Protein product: CASSYGDRGGGEQFF.

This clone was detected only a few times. The CDR3 loop reads CASSGGTGATDTQYF. The CDR3 DNA sequence: TGCGCCAGCAGCGGCGGGACAGGGGCGACAGATACGCAGTATTTT. The chain joins TRBV5-1 to TRBJ2-3; 10 bases are a match to TRBD1. The germline V gene encodes CDR1 SGHRS and CDR2 YFSETQ. CDR3 length: 15 residues. The ends lost 4 bases at V and 3 bases at J; junction bases unmatched: 5. The full variable domain, in which reference TRBV5-1 and TRBJ2-3 provide the parts outside the CDR3, is KAGVTQTPRYLIKTRGQQVTLSCSPISGHRSVSWYQQTPGQGLQFLFEYFSETQRNKGNFPGRFSGRQFSNSRSEMNVSTLELGDSALYLCASSGGTGATDTQYFGPGTRLTVL.

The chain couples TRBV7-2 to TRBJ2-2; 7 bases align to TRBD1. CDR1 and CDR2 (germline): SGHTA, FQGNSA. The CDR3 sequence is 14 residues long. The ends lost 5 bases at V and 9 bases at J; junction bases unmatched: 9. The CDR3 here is CASSAPGQRWELFF. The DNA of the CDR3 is TGTGCCAGCAGCGCCCCGGGACAGAGATGGGAGCTGTTTTTT. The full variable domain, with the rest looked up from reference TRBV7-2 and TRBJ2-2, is GAGVSQSPSNKVTEKGKDVELRCDPISGHTALYWYRQSLGQGLEFLIYFQGNSAPDKSGLPSDRFSAERTGGSVSTLTIQRTQQEDSAVYLCASSAPGQRWELFFGEGSRLTVL.

The CDR3 DNA follows: TGTGCCAGCAGCGACATAACCGGTAGCGGGGGGGCCAGAGATACGCAGTATTTT. Its protein is CASSDITGSGGARDTQYF. This chain links TRBV7-9 with TRBJ2-3; 11 nucleotides agree with TRBD2. J gave up 5 bases and V 5 bases, and 15 bases lay outside the gene matches. The CDR3 loop spans 18 amino acids. CDR1 is SEHNR, CDR2 FQNEAQ, per germline (reference sequence).

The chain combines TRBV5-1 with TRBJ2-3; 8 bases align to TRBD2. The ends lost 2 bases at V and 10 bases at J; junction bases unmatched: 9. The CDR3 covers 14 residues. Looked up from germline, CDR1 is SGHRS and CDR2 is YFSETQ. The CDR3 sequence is CASSFSFSGGSQYF. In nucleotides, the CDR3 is TGCGCCAGCAGCTTTAGTTTTTCGGGGGGGTCGCAGTATTTT.

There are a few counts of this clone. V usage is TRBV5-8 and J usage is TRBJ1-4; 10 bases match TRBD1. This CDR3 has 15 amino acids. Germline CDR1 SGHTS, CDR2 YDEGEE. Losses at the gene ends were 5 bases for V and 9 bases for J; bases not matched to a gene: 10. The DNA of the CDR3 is TGTGCCAGCAGTTTAATGGGACAGGGGACCCAAAAACTGTTTTTT. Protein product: CASSLMGQGTQKLFF.

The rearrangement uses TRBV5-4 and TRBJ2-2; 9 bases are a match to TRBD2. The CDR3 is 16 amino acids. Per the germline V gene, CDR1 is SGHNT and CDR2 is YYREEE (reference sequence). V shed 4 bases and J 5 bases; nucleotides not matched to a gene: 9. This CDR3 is CASSPVRGGGTGELFF. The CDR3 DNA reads TGTGCCAGCAGCCCCGTGCGGGGGGGCGGGACCGGGGAGCTGTTTTTT.

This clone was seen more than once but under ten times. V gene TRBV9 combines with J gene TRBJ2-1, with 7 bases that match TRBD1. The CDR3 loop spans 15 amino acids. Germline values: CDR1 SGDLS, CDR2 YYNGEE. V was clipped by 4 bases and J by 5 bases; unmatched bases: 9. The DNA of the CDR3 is TGTGCCAGCAGCCAAGAGGGGGCCTGGGACAATGAGCAGTTCTTC. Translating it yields CASSQEGAWDNEQFF.

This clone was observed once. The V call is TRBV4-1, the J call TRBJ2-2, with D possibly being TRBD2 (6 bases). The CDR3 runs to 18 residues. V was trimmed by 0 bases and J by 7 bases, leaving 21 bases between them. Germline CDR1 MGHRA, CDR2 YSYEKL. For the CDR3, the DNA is TGCGCCAGCAGCCAAGAATGGAGTGGCGGGGTGAAAAACGGGGAGCTGTTTTTT. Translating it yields CASSQEWSGGVKNGELFF.

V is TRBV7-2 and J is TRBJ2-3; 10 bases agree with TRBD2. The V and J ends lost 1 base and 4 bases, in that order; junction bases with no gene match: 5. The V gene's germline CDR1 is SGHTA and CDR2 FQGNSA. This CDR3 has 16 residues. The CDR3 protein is CASSLGAGGPADTQYF. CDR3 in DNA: TGTGCCAGCAGCTTAGGAGCGGGGGGGCCGGCAGATACGCAGTATTTT.

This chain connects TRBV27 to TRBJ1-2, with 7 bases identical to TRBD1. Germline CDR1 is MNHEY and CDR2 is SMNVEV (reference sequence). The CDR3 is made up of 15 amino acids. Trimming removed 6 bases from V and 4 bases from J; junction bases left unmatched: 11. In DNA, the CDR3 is TGTGCCAGCAGCAGTGAGGCACAGGGGAGCTATGGCTACACCTTC. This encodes CASSSEAQGSYGYTF.